The T cell receptor beta chain described here comes from a study of OX40 agonist ivuxolimab in advanced cancers. Overall study: There were three patients with partial responses, one having hepatocellular carcinoma and two cutaneous melanoma. General observations from the study: Clonal expansion among partial responders at 0.1-3.0 mg/kg ranked near the lowest.

Produced via immunoSEQ multiplex PCR; TCRdb's table is partial and in-frame only. The table has tens of thousands of clones, roughly 84% seen once. This CDR3 region has 14 residues. Germline V gene sequence: CDR1 MNHNS, CDR2 SASEGT. Trimming shortened V by 5 bases and J by 8 bases, and 18 bases separated the two germline ends. Details on this clone: What it recognizes is unknown.

The receptor comes from an adult with an advanced solid tumor such as melanoma, head and neck, liver or kidney cancer. The starting material was CD4+ or CD8+ T cells sorted from blood, obtained in a trial of the OX40 agonist ivuxolimab. V gene TRBV6-1 combines with J gene TRBJ1-2; D might be TRBD1 (6 bases). The CDR3 sequence: CASSITGDTQGYTF. The CDR3 bases are TGTGCCAGCAGTATCACCGGGGACACTCAGGGCTACACCTTC.